The present T cell receptor beta chain was sequenced within a study of blood T cell repertoires in COVID-19. On the study more broadly: The United States, Italy and Spain supplied acute and convalescent COVID-19 samples. T cells, B-cell-depleted T cells, or PBMCs supplied cDNA or gDNA.

In the authors' workflow: Estimated nucleated cell counts came from reference gene primer amplification. Using immunoSEQ multiplex PCR, the repertoire was profiled, and TCRdb retains in-frame clones only, with some absent. V and J calls and clone size come straight from that table; D and trimming were deduced from the DNA. The sample shows about 59,000 clones, 73% of them seen only once. The source of this sequence is an older woman with acute or convalescent COVID-19. The sequenced material came from peripheral blood.

The CDR3 coding sequence is TGCAGCGTTCTCCACAGGGCCGTTACCCCCGGCGGGAGTACAGATACGCAGTATTTT. As protein: CSVLHRAVTPGGSTDTQYF. V gene TRBV29-1 combines with J gene TRBJ2-3; a weak D match, TRBD2 (7 bases). V lost 5 bases to trimming and J lost 3 bases, with 30 bases between them. This CDR3 has 19 residues. Per germline, CDR1 SQVTM and CDR2 ANQGSEA.